This T cell receptor (beta chain) was sequenced in a study of control samples from healthy donors and cancer patients (TCRdb year 2020). V and J are trimmed by 1 base and 5 bases, and the gene matches miss 4 bases of the junction. Including cysteine and phenylalanine, the CDR3 has 15 amino acids. Only the CDR3 DNA is retained, 45 bases long and in frame from the first base. Reading the germline V gene gives CDR1 MNHNS and CDR2 SASEGT. With regard to this clone: Its antigen remains undetermined. No per-base quality is available; no much larger clone lies one base away.

The method behind the library was the immunoSEQ multiplex PCR assay. The source is immuneACCESS, and TCRdb retained only in-frame sequences with V and J called. Part of the clones is not carried over; for the studies checked, unresolved V genes explain less than half of this, and the remainder is unexplained. This sample gives roughly 60,000 clones in total; roughly 94% of them show up just once. Roughly 4% of the sample is in the top ten clones. Sequencing used blood. The sequence links TRBV6-1 to TRBJ2-5; 10 of the junction bases match TRBD2. This receptor was taken from a man under 40 in good health. The CDR3: CASSEVGTSVETQYF. The DNA reads as follows: TGTGCCAGCAGTGAAGTTGGGACTAGCGTGGAGACCCAGTACTTC.